The clone carrying this T cell receptor (beta chain) turned up a few times. Its antigen remains unknown. The isolated RNA, all of it, was reverse transcribed, so expressed TCRB transcripts were what got sequenced. Repertoires were generated with immunoSEQ multiplex PCR, while TCRdb's copy carries only in-frame clones and drops some. Among 400,000 or so clones listed, over 8.5% were seen once. The sample is drawn from a study of beta chain features in type 1 diabetes. Study as a whole: In age, gender and cell yields, patients were similar to healthy donors.

The study, taken as a whole, reports: At VDJ recombination sites, type 1 diabetes patients had fewer insertions and more deleted nucleotides. Type 1 diabetes patients had TCRB CDR3s that were shorter (moderately but significantly so) in all four CD4+ subsets.

CDR1 is SQVTM, CDR2 ANQGSEA, per germline. CDR3 length equals 14 residues. V gave up 0 bases and J gave up 8 bases; unmatched junction bases: 9. Sequencing was done on a sample of central memory CD4+ T cells from blood. The sequence was collected from a man aged 25-45 years with type 1 diabetes. The V and J genes are TRBV29-1 and TRBJ1-2; 7 nucleotides match TRBD1. The CDR3 sequence is CSVEDQEGARGYTF. CDR3 coding DNA: TGCAGCGTTGAAGATCAAGAGGGGGCTAGAGGCTACACCTTC.